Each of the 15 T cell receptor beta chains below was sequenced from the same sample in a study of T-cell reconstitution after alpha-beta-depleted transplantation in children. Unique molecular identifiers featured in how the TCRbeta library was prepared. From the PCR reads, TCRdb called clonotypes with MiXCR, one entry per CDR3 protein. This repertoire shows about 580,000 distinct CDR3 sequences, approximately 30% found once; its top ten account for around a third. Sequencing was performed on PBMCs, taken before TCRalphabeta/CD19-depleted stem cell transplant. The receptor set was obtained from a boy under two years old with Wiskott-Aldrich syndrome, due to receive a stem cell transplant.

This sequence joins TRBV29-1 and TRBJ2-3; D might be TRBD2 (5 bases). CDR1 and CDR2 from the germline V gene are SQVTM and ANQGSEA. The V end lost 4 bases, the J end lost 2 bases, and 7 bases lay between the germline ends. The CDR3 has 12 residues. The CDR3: CSVGEFTDTQYF. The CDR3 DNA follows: TGCAGCGTTGGGGAGTTCACAGATACGCAGTATTTT.

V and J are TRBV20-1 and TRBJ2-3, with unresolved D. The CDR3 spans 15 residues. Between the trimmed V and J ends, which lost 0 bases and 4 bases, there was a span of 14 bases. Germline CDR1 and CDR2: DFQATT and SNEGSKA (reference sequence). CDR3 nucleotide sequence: TGCAGTGCTAGAGATCGGATTAGTGGGTCAGATACGCAGTATTTT. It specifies CSARDRISGSDTQYF.

The CDR3 loop is CASSLGASGRVLEETQYF. CDR3 in DNA: TGCGCCAGCAGCTTGGGTGCCAGCGGGAGAGTTTTGGAGGAGACCCAGTACTTC. This sequence joins TRBV5-1 and TRBJ2-5; 8 bases line up with TRBD2. V shed 0 bases and J 5 bases; nucleotides not matched to a gene: 15. The CDR3 consists of 18 residues. Germline values: CDR1 SGHRS, CDR2 YFSETQ.

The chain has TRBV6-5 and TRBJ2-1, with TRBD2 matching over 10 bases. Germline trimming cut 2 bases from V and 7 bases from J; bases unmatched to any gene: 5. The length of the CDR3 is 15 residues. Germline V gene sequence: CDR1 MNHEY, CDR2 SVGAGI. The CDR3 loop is CASSYASGSLNEQFF. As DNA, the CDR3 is TGTGCCAGCAGTTACGCTAGCGGGAGTCTGAATGAGCAGTTCTTC.

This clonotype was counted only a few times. This CDR3 is CSARDLQDGGYTF. Here the CDR3 DNA reads TGCAGTGCTAGAGATCTACAGGACGGAGGTTACACCTTC. This chain uses TRBV20-1 with TRBJ1-2, with a weak D call TRBD1 (5 bases). From germline, CDR1 is DFQATT and CDR2 SNEGSKA (reference sequence). Deletions cut 0 bases from V and 11 bases from J, with 16 bases between. The CDR3 consists of 13 residues.

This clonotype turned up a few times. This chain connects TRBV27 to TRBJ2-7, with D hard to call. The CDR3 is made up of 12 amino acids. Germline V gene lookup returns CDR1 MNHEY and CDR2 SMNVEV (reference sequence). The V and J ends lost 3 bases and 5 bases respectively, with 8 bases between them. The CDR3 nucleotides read TGTGCCAGCAGTTTCCTAGAACACGAGCAGTACTTC. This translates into CASSFLEHEQYF.

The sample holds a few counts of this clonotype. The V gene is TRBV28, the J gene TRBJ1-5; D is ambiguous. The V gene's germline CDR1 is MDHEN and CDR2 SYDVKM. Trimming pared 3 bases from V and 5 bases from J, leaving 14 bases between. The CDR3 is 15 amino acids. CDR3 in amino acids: CASSFRSYGDQPQHF. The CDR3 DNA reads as TGTGCCAGCAGTTTCCGGAGTTATGGCGATCAGCCCCAGCATTTT.

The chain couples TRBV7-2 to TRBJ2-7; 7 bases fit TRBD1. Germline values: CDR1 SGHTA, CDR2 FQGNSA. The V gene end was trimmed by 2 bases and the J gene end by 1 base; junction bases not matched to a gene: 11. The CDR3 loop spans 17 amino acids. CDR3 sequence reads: CASSLKHAWDRSYEQYF. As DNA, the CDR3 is TGTGCCAGCAGCTTAAAACACGCATGGGACAGATCCTACGAGCAGTACTTC.

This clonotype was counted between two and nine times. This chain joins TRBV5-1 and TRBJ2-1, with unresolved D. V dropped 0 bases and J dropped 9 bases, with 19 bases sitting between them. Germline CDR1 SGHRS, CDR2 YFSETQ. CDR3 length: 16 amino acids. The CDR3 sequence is CASSLEISPMAFEQFF. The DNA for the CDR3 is TGCGCCAGCAGCTTGGAAATATCGCCTATGGCGTTTGAGCAGTTCTTC.

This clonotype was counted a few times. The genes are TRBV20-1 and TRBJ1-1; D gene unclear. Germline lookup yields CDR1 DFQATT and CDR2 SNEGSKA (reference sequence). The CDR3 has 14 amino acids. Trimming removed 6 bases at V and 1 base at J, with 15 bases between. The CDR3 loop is CSAAGGWGNTEAFF. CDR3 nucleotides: TGCAGTGCCGCGGGCGGGTGGGGGAACACTGAAGCTTTCTTT.

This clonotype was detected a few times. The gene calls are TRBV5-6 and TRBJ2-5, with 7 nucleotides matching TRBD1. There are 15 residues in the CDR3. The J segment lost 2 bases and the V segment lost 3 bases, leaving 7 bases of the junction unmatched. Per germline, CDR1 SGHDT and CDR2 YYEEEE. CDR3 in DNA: TGTGCCAGCAGCTACCCGGGACAGCCTCAAGAGACCCAGTACTTC. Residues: CASSYPGQPQETQYF.

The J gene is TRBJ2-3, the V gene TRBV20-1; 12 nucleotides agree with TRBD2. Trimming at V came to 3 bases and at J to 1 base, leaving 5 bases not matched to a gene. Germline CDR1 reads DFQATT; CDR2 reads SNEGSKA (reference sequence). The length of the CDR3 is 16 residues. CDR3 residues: CSASELAGGRTDTQYF. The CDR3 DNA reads TGCAGTGCTAGCGAACTAGCGGGAGGCCGCACAGATACGCAGTATTTT.

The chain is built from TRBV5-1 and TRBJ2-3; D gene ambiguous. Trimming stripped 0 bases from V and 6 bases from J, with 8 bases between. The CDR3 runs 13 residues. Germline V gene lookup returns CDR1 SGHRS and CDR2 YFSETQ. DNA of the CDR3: TGCGCCAGCAGCTTGGAGGTTGCGGATACGCAGTATTTT. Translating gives CASSLEVADTQYF.

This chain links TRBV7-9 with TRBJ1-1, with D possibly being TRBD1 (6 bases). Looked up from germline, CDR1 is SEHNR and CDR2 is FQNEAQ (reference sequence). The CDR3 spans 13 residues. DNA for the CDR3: TGTGCGGCGGGGACACAGGGAAATACTGAAGCTTTCTTT. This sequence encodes CAAGTQGNTEAFF.

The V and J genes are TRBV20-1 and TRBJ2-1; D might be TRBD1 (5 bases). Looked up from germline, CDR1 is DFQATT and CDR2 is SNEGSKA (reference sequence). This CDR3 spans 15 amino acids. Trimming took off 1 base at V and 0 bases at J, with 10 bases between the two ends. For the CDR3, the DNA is TGCAGTGCTAGAGGGGGCGCCTTCTCCTACAATGAGCAGTTCTTC. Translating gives CSARGGAFSYNEQFF.